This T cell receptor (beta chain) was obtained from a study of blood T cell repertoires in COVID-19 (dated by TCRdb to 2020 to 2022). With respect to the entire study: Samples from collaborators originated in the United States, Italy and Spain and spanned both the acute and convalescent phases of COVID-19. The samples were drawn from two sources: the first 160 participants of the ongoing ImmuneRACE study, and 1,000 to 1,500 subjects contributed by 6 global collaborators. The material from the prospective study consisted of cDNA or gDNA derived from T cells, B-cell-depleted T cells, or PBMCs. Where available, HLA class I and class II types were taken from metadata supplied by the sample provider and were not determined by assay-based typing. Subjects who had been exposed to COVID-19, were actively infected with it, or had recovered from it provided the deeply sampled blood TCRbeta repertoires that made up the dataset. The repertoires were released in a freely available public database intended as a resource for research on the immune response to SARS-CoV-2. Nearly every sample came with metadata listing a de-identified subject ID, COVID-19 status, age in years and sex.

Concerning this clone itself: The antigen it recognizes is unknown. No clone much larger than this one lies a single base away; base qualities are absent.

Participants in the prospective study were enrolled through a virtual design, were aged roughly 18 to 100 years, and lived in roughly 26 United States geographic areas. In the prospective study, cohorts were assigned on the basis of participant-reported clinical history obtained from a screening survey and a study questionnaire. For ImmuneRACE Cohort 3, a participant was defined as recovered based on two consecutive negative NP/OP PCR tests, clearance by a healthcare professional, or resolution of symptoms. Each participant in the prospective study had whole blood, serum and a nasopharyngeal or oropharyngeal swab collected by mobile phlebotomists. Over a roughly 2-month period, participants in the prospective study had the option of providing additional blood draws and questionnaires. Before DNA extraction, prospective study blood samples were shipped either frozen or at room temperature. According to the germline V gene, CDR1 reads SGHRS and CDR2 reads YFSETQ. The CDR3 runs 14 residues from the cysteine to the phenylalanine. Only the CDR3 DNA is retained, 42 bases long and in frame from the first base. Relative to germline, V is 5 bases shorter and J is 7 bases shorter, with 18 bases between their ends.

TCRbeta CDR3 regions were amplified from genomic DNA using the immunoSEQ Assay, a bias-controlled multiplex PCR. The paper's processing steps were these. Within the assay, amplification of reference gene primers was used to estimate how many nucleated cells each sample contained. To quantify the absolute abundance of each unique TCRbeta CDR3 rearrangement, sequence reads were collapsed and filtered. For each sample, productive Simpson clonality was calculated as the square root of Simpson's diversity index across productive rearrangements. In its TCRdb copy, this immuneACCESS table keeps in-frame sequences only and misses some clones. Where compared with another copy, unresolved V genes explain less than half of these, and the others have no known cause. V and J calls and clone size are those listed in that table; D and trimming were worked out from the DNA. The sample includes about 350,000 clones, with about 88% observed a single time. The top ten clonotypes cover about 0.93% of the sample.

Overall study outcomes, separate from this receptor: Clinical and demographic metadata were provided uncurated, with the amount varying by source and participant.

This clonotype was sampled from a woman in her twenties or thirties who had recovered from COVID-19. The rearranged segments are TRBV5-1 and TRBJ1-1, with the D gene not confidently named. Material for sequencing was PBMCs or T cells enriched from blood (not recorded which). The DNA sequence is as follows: TGCGCCAGCAGGATCTCGGGGAGTTCCGGTGAAGCTTTCTTT. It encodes CASRISGSSGEAFF.